A selection of T cell receptor beta chains follows, all from one sample in a study of T cells of healthy individuals. TCRdb independently ran MiXCR on the 5' RACE reads; one entry per CDR3 protein. Among approximately 100,000 distinct CDR3 sequences listed, approximately 18% were seen once. The receptors come from a human donor in good health. The conserved cysteine and the conserved F or W are not part of the CDR3 here.

cdr3_length	j_call	v_call	cdr3_aa
17	TRBJ2-2	TRBV3-2	ASSQDPTSGAAGTGELF
11	TRBJ2-7	TRBV20-1	SAETGISYEQY
15	TRBJ2-3	TRBV5-1	ASSLKRDYIGVDTQY
13	TRBJ2-1	TRBV7-2	ASSLAGGHYNEQF
13	TRBJ1-4	TRBV4-3	ASSQSGTVNEKLF
12	TRBJ2-7	TRBV11-2	ASSLGDVSYEQY
14	TRBJ1-1	TRBV4-1	ASSPHSRFMNTEAF
15	TRBJ2-2	TRBV7-9	ASSLAPGPLRTGELF
8	TRBJ2-5	TRBV29-1	SVLAETQY
11	TRBJ2-1	TRBV25-1	ACSRGGYNEQF
12	TRBJ2-5	TRBV20-1	SAGKGGPQETQY
11	TRBJ2-2	TRBV6-4	ASSDSSTGELF
15	TRBJ2-3	TRBV6-5	ASKTLTSGGSTDTQY
12	TRBJ2-5	TRBV2	ASTLGTETPLRH
13	TRBJ2-5	TRBV20-1	SAPGWGEYQETQY
11	TRBJ2-4	TRBV29-1	SALGLGRNIQY
11	TRBJ1-2	TRBV6-5	ASARSGGLGYT
13	TRBJ2-7	TRBV10-3	AISARGGQTYEQY
10	TRBJ1-5	TRBV6-1	ASTYGEGPQH
10	TRBJ2-3	TRBV7-3	ASSPLGDTQY
13	TRBJ2-7	TRBV12-3/TRBV12-4	ASSLGTGWTYEQY
11	TRBJ1-2	TRBV14	ASSQERSAGYT
12	TRBJ2-1	TRBV7-2	ASWSPSSYNEQF
12	TRBJ2-7	TRBV12-3/TRBV12-4	ASRRTSGSYEQY
13	TRBJ1-6	TRBV4-3	ASSQVIWANSPLH
9	TRBJ1-2	TRBV6-2/TRBV6-3	ASSSLSGYT
18	TRBJ2-3	TRBV7-3	ASSVKASGGVGRGTDTQY
14	TRBJ2-5	TRBV27	ASSPRTSGRAGTQY
12	TRBJ2-7	TRBV7-2	ASSLVGLAYEQY
9	TRBJ1-2	TRBV6-2/TRBV6-3	ASSLNGGYT
16	TRBJ2-3	TRBV7-2	ASSGTSGGAKGTDTQY
12	TRBJ2-5	TRBV6-5	ASSRGTISGTQY
13	TRBJ2-7	TRBV20-1	SASLSRLPPYEQY
14	TRBJ1-1	TRBV20-1	SARRRVLGSDTEAF
13	TRBJ2-7	TRBV27	ASSVPGTGGYEQY